A single sample is the source of the 24 T cell receptor beta chains below, sequenced in a study of T cells in narcolepsy. The method was immunoSEQ multiplex PCR; TCRdb's version includes in-frame clones alone and lacks a portion of them. The sample consists of about 29,000 clones, roughly 86% of them appearing once. The sample taken for sequencing was memory (CD45RA-) CD4+ T cells from blood. These receptors were collected from a human donor in good health.

The chain is built from TRBV29-1 and TRBJ1-2; the D gene is possibly TRBD1 (5 bases). Germline V gene data show CDR1 as SQVTM and CDR2 as ANQGSEA. Trimming left V 7 bases short and J 7 bases short, with 22 bases between. The CDR3 covers 14 residues. CDR3 residues: CSGDAGARGGGYTF. The CDR3 DNA reads TGCAGCGGCGACGCCGGGGCTCGGGGGGGTGGCTACACCTTC.

The V gene is TRBV6-5, the J gene TRBJ2-7; 10 bases line up with TRBD2. After removal of 10 bases from V and 2 bases from J, the junction contained 5 bases not matched to a gene. The CDR3 sequence is 13 residues long. In germline, CDR1 is MNHEY, CDR2 SVGAGI. This CDR3 reads CATRLAGTYEQYF. CDR3 sequence (DNA): TGTGCCACCAGACTAGCGGGTACCTACGAGCAGTACTTC.

The rearrangement uses TRBV2 and TRBJ2-1; 7 nucleotides align to TRBD2. V lost 6 bases to trimming and J lost 5 bases; unmatched junction nucleotides: 13. Germline-derived CDR1 and CDR2 are SNHLY and FYNNEI. This CDR3 is built from 16 residues. The CDR3 loop reads CASSADTAGMNNEQFF. The CDR3 coding sequence is TGTGCCAGCAGCGCCGATACAGCGGGAATGAACAATGAGCAGTTCTTC. The variable domain in full, with the rest retrieved from reference TRBV2 and TRBJ2-1, is EPEVTQTPSHQVTQMGQEVILRCVPISNHLYFYWYRQILGQKVEFLVSFYNNEISEKSEIFDDQFSVERPDGSNFTLKIRSTKLEDSAMYFCASSADTAGMNNEQFFGPGTRLTVL.

This clone has only one observation. The chain is built from TRBV5-1 and TRBJ2-7, with TRBD2 matching 15 bases. The CDR3 has 17 residues. Germline V gene sequence: CDR1 SGHRS, CDR2 YFSETQ. J lost 2 bases, V lost 6 bases, and 9 bases had no gene match. CDR3 bases: TGCGCCAGCACCCCGGGACTAGCGGGGGGCCACCCCTACGAGCAGTACTTC. As protein: CASTPGLAGGHPYEQYF. Full variable domain (outside the CDR3, taken from reference TRBV5-1 and TRBJ2-7): KAGVTQTPRYLIKTRGQQVTLSCSPISGHRSVSWYQQTPGQGLQFLFEYFSETQRNKGNFPGRFSGRQFSNSRSEMNVSTLELGDSALYLCASTPGLAGGHPYEQYFGPGTRLTVT.

The chain links TRBV10-3 to TRBJ2-7, with D tentatively TRBD1 or TRBD2 (5 bases each). The CDR3 runs 16 residues. CDR1 is ENHRY, CDR2 SYGVKD, per germline. Trimming took 3 bases from V and 5 from J, leaving 20 bases between them. DNA of the CDR3: TGTGCCATCAGTGACCACGGGACGGTAGTGTCGGACGAGCAGTACTTC. Its protein is CAISDHGTVVSDEQYF.

The chain joins TRBV27 to TRBJ1-2; no clear D gene. Germline CDR1 reads MNHEY; CDR2 reads SMNVEV (reference sequence). V was cut by 5 bases and J by 4 bases, with 14 bases left in between. There are 14 residues in the CDR3. The CDR3 sequence: CASSPRSTIYGYTF. CDR3 in DNA: TGTGCCAGCAGTCCCCGAAGCACAATCTATGGCTACACCTTC.

V gene TRBV5-1 combines with J gene TRBJ2-1, with 9 bases aligning to TRBD2. The V gene's germline CDR1 is SGHRS and CDR2 YFSETQ. The CDR3 runs 14 residues. J lost 3 bases, V lost 4 bases, and 2 bases had no gene match. The CDR3 reads CASSRLAVYNEQFF. The CDR3 DNA follows: TGCGCCAGCAGCAGACTAGCGGTCTACAATGAGCAGTTCTTC.

V gene TRBV4-1 combines with J gene TRBJ1-3; no clear D gene. V lost 1 base and J lost 3, with 10 bases in between. CDR1 and CDR2 (germline): MGHRA, YSYEKL. The CDR3 has 15 residues. CDR3 DNA: TGCGCCAGCAGCCAAGGTTCAGGAGGTGGAAACACCATATATTTT. It specifies CASSQGSGGGNTIYF.

The chain couples TRBV28 to TRBJ1-2; 9 positions match TRBD1. The V gene's germline CDR1 is MDHEN and CDR2 SYDVKM. The CDR3 is made up of 16 amino acids. V dropped 5 bases and J dropped 6; count of bases not matched to a gene: 13. DNA for the CDR3: TGTGCCAGCAGTACCTTGGGACAGGGACCAGATAATGGCTACACCTTC. It specifies CASSTLGQGPDNGYTF.

The chain uses TRBV28 and TRBJ2-7; possibly TRBD2 for D (6 bases). The CDR3 consists of 14 residues. Trimming took 9 bases from V and 2 from J, leaving 17 bases between them. CDR1 and CDR2 (germline): MDHEN, SYDVKM. DNA for the CDR3: TGTGCCAGTTTTAGCGGAGGGGAGACCTACGAGCAGTACTTC. Residues: CASFSGGETYEQYF.

V is TRBV19 and J is TRBJ2-7; 7 nucleotides agree with TRBD1. The germline V gene encodes CDR1 LNHDA and CDR2 SQIVND (reference sequence). This CDR3 has 13 residues. V shed 6 bases and J 2 bases; nucleotides not matched to a gene: 4. DNA of the CDR3: TGTGCCAGTAGCGACAGGGCCACCTACGAGCAGTACTTC. Its translation: CASSDRATYEQYF.

The chain joins TRBV9 to TRBJ1-2; TRBD1 might be the D (5 bases). Trimming took 4 bases from V and 2 from J, leaving 15 bases between them. The CDR3 runs to 15 residues. Germline V gives CDR1 SGDLS, CDR2 YYNGEE. The CDR3 here is CASSPLTGPNYGYTF. DNA for the CDR3: TGTGCCAGCAGCCCCTTGACGGGACCGAACTATGGCTACACCTTC.

This chain uses TRBV5-1 with TRBJ2-2; TRBD1 or TRBD2 may be the D gene (5 bases each). CDR1 SGHRS and CDR2 YFSETQ come from the germline V gene. With 0 bases removed from V and 15 bases from J, the gap between germline ends came to 15 bases. The CDR3 contains 13 residues. CDR3 DNA sequence: TGCGCCAGCAGCTTGGCCGAGGGGCCCGAGGTGTTTTTT. It codes for CASSLAEGPEVFF. Filled out from reference TRBV5-1 and TRBJ2-2, the complete variable domain reads KAGVTQTPRYLIKTRGQQVTLSCSPISGHRSVSWYQQTPGQGLQFLFEYFSETQRNKGNFPGRFSGRQFSNSRSEMNVSTLELGDSALYLCASSLAEGPEVFFGEGSRLTVL.

In DNA, the CDR3 is TGTGCCTGGAGTCGACAGGAAAACTACGAGCAGTACTTC. Residues: CAWSRQENYEQYF. V usage is TRBV30 and J usage is TRBJ2-7; possible D gene TRBD1, 6 bases. CDR3 length: 13 amino acids. The germline V gene encodes CDR1 GTSNPN and CDR2 SVGIG (reference sequence). Trimming left V 2 bases short and J 3 bases short, with 11 bases between.

The chain recombines TRBV30 with TRBJ2-7, with TRBD1 identical over 9 bases. Germline-derived CDR1 and CDR2 are GTSNPN and SVGIG (reference sequence). The CDR3 covers 14 residues. Trimming at V came to 2 bases and at J to 3 bases, leaving 5 bases not matched to a gene. CDR3 sequence reads: CAWSKTGGLYEQYF. The CDR3 DNA sequence: TGTGCCTGGAGTAAGACAGGGGGACTCTACGAGCAGTACTTC.

This chain links TRBV7-3 with TRBJ2-3; maybe TRBD1 (6 bases). Germline V gives CDR1 SGHTA, CDR2 FQGTGA. This CDR3 has 14 amino acids. Trimming shortened V by 5 bases and J by 0 bases, and 9 bases separated the two germline ends. The CDR3 DNA follows: TGTGCCAGCAGCCCACAGGGTAGCACAGATACGCAGTATTTT. Residues: CASSPQGSTDTQYF. The variable domain in full, completed from reference TRBV7-3 and TRBJ2-3, reads GAGVSQTPSNKVTEKGKYVELRCDPISGHTALYWYRQSLGQGPEFLIYFQGTGAADDSGLPNDRFFAVRPEGSVSTLKIQRTERGDSAVYLCASSPQGSTDTQYFGPGTRLTVL.

This chain uses TRBV6-1 with TRBJ2-7; TRBD1 matches 10 bases. Germline V gene data show CDR1 as MNHNS and CDR2 as SASEGT. The V and J ends lost 6 bases and 6 bases, in that order; junction bases with no gene match: 8. The CDR3 loop spans 14 amino acids. CDR3 sequence reads: CASRGQGVVFEQYF. The DNA of the CDR3 is TGTGCCAGCAGAGGACAGGGGGTCGTATTCGAGCAGTACTTC.

This chain connects TRBV28 to TRBJ1-5, with unresolved D. The CDR3 runs to 14 residues. Per germline, CDR1 MDHEN and CDR2 SYDVKM. V was trimmed by 5 bases and J by 7 bases, leaving 15 bases between them. The DNA for the CDR3 is TGTGCCAGCAGTCCTCGATTAGCGGAACAGCCCCAGCATTTT. Residues: CASSPRLAEQPQHF.

This rearrangement joins TRBV7-3 to TRBJ2-3; 10 bases align to TRBD2. CDR3 size: 15 residues. The ends lost 6 bases at V and 2 bases at J; junction bases unmatched: 5. The germline V gene has CDR1 SGHTA and CDR2 FQGTGA. CDR3 nucleotide sequence: TGTGCCAGCAGAGACAGCGGGGGGGCCACAGATACGCAGTATTTT. Translation: CASRDSGGATDTQYF.

The rearrangement joins TRBV7-2 to TRBJ2-3; TRBD2 matches at 12 bases. This CDR3 region has 16 residues. V lost 5 bases and J lost 6; bases outside the gene matches: 9. Germline V CDR1 and CDR2: SGHTA, FQGNSA. The CDR3 sequence is CASSPYTSGGPDTQYF. CDR3 nucleotides: TGTGCCAGCAGCCCCTACACTAGCGGGGGGCCGGATACGCAGTATTTT.

The V call is TRBV18, the J call TRBJ2-1, with 8 bases that match TRBD1. This CDR3 comprises 16 residues. CDR1 and CDR2 (germline): KGHSH, LQKENI. V lost 3 bases and J lost 3; bases outside the gene matches: 7. The CDR3 bases are TGTGCCAGCTCACCCCTATCCGGGACAGGCTACAATGAGCAGTTCTTC. Encoded protein: CASSPLSGTGYNEQFF.

The gene calls are TRBV19 and TRBJ2-4; D is possibly TRBD2 (6 bases). V lost 4 bases, J lost 6 bases, and 19 bases lay in between. CDR3 length: 16 amino acids. Germline-derived CDR1 and CDR2 are LNHDA and SQIVND (reference sequence). The CDR3 sequence: CASSKEGSGSVNIQYF. The CDR3 DNA sequence: TGTGCCAGTAGTAAGGAGGGGAGCGGCTCAGTAAACATTCAGTACTTC.

V is TRBV7-2 and J is TRBJ1-6; D perhaps matches TRBD1 (5 bases). CDR3 size: 18 residues. Germline CDR1 SGHTA, CDR2 FQGNSA. V gave up 0 bases and J gave up 0 bases, with 12 bases separating them. The CDR3 spells CASSLASAGSSYNSPLHF. CDR3 nucleotide sequence: TGTGCCAGCAGCTTAGCTTCAGCAGGGAGCTCCTATAATTCACCCCTCCACTTT.

This clone has just a few counts. V gene TRBV7-3 combines with J gene TRBJ1-1; D is undetermined. V gave up 2 bases and J gave up 7 bases, with 20 bases separating them. This CDR3 comprises 16 residues. The germline CDR1 and CDR2 sequences are SGHTA and FQGTGA. CDR3 amino acids: CASSLGVYPKRDEAFF. The CDR3 nucleotides read TGTGCCAGCAGCTTAGGAGTATACCCCAAGAGGGATGAAGCTTTCTTT.